A selection of T cell receptor beta chains follows, all from one sample in a study of blood T cell repertoires in COVID-19. Sequenced by immunoSEQ multiplex PCR; TCRdb stores in-frame clones only, minus some. The sample lists about 440,000 clones, approximately 88% occurring once. Sequencing was performed on peripheral blood. The receptors shown here come from a woman aged 50 to 60 with COVID-19, enrolled during active disease. Both conserved end residues are part of each CDR3. The D gene is left open where the match is weak. Clone size, where shown, is once, few, many, or a class for clones that have expanded.

CDR3aa	CDR3nt	v_gene	d_gene	len	abundance	j_gene
CASLTRTGSGNTIYF	TGTGCCAGCCTAACTCGGACAGGCTCTGGAAACACCATATATTTT	TRBV6-5	TRBD1	15	-	TRBJ1-3
CASSLLGTGVETQYF	TGTGCCAGCAGCTTGCTAGGGACAGGGGTAGAGACCCAGTACTTC	TRBV5-5	TRBD1	15	-	TRBJ2-5
CASRPRTGDSYSNQPQHF	TGTGCCAGCAGACCCCGGACAGGGGACTCCTATAGCAATCAGCCCCAGCATTTT	TRBV2	TRBD1	18	once	TRBJ1-5
CASREDVGAYGYTF	TGTGCCAGCAGGGAAGACGTGGGGGCGTATGGCTACACCTTC	TRBV9	-	14	-	TRBJ1-2
CASNRDREETQYF	TGTGCCAGCAATAGGGACAGGGAGGAGACCCAGTACTTC	TRBV6-5	TRBD1	13	-	TRBJ2-5
CASSFVSGELFF	TGTGCCAGCAGCTTCGTATCCGGGGAGCTGTTTTTT	TRBV13	-	12	-	TRBJ2-2
CASSPQGFQETQYF	TGTGCCAGCAGCCCACAGGGGTTTCAAGAGACCCAGTACTTC	TRBV13	TRBD1	14	-	TRBJ2-5
CAWSYPWTGNSPLHF	TGTGCCTGGAGTTACCCCTGGACAGGGAATTCACCCCTCCACTTT	TRBV30	TRBD1	15	once	TRBJ1-6
CASSVSGLSGNTIYF	TGTGCCAGCAGCGTAAGCGGGCTCTCTGGAAACACCATATATTTT	TRBV9	-	15	once	TRBJ1-3
CASRLGTGHSGNTIYF	TGTGCCAGCAGGCTCGGGACAGGTCACTCTGGAAACACCATATATTTT	TRBV2	TRBD1	16	-	TRBJ1-3
CASSSGHLGNTEAFF	TGTGCCAGCAGTTCTGGACACCTTGGGAACACTGAAGCTTTCTTT	TRBV6-5	-	15	-	TRBJ1-1
CASSEAPTGRFQPQHF	TGTGCCAGCAGTGAAGCACCGACAGGGAGGTTTCAGCCCCAGCATTTT	TRBV6-1	TRBD1	16	-	TRBJ1-5
CASSLSDKYNEQFF	TGTGCCAGCAGTTTATCCGACAAATACAATGAGCAGTTCTTC	TRBV27	-	14	-	TRBJ2-1
CASSEIYGGTGELFF	TGTGCCAGCAGTGAAATCTACGGGGGCACCGGGGAGCTGTTTTTT	TRBV6-1	-	15	-	TRBJ2-2
CASSYKQGPSEQYF	TGTGCCAGCAGTTACAAGCAGGGCCCCTCCGAGCAGTACTTC	TRBV6-6	-	14	-	TRBJ2-7
CASSSTVSYEQYF	TGCGCCAGCAGCTCCACGGTCTCCTACGAGCAGTACTTC	TRBV5-1	-	13	once	TRBJ2-7
CASRPDTEAFF	TGTGCCAGCAGGCCGGACACTGAAGCTTTCTTT	TRBV2	-	11	-	TRBJ1-1
CASSYGGEGDGYTF	TGTGCCAGCAGTTACGGGGGGGAGGGAGATGGCTACACCTTC	TRBV6-5	-	14	-	TRBJ1-2
CASSHRLASYNEQFF	TGTGCCAGCAGCCACAGACTAGCGTCCTACAATGAGCAGTTCTTC	TRBV14	TRBD2	15	-	TRBJ2-1
CASSRTGLGSGYGYTF	TGCGCCAGCAGTCGGACAGGGTTGGGTAGTGGCTATGGCTACACCTTC	TRBV10-2	TRBD1	16	-	TRBJ1-2
CASSSRWRGSYGYTF	TGTGCCAGCAGCTCAAGATGGAGGGGAAGCTATGGCTACACCTTC	TRBV11-2	-	15	-	TRBJ1-2
CASNLAPNTEAFF	TGTGCCAGCAACCTAGCGCCGAACACTGAAGCTTTCTTT	TRBV5-6	-	13	-	TRBJ1-1
CASSRERRETQYF	TGTGCCAGTAGCCGGGAACGACGGGAGACCCAGTACTTC	TRBV19	-	13	-	TRBJ2-5
CASSYRGRGTEAFF	TGTGCCAGCAGTTACAGAGGGCGCGGCACTGAAGCTTTCTTT	TRBV6-5	-	14	-	TRBJ1-1
CASSSRDRGDGYTF	TGTGCCAGCAGCTCCCGGGACAGGGGAGATGGCTACACCTTC	TRBV3-1/TRBV3-2	TRBD1	14	-	TRBJ1-2
CASSSRGYNEQFF	TGTGCCAGCAGCAGCAGGGGGTACAATGAGCAGTTCTTC	TRBV14	TRBD1	13	-	TRBJ2-1
CASSQAQGTNEQYF	TGCGCCAGCAGCCAAGCACAGGGGACGAACGAGCAGTACTTC	TRBV4-1	TRBD1	14	once	TRBJ2-7
CASSPSRSTNEKLFF	TGTGCCAGCAGCCCTTCGAGGTCAACTAATGAAAAACTGTTTTTT	TRBV11-2	-	15	-	TRBJ1-4
CATSDRRPGTGADTQYF	TGTGCCACCAGTGATCGAAGACCCGGGACAGGCGCAGATACGCAGTATTTT	TRBV24-1	TRBD1	17	once	TRBJ2-3
CATSRDILISGANVLTF	TGTGCCACCAGCAGGGACATCCTAATCTCTGGGGCCAACGTCCTGACTTTC	TRBV15	-	17	-	TRBJ2-6
CASRGGGNTEAFF	TGCGCCAGCAGGGGCGGAGGGAACACTGAAGCTTTCTTT	TRBV5-1	-	13	-	TRBJ1-1
CASSLASSYEQYF	TGTGCCAGCAGTTTGGCCAGCTCCTACGAGCAGTACTTC	TRBV27	-	13	few	TRBJ2-7